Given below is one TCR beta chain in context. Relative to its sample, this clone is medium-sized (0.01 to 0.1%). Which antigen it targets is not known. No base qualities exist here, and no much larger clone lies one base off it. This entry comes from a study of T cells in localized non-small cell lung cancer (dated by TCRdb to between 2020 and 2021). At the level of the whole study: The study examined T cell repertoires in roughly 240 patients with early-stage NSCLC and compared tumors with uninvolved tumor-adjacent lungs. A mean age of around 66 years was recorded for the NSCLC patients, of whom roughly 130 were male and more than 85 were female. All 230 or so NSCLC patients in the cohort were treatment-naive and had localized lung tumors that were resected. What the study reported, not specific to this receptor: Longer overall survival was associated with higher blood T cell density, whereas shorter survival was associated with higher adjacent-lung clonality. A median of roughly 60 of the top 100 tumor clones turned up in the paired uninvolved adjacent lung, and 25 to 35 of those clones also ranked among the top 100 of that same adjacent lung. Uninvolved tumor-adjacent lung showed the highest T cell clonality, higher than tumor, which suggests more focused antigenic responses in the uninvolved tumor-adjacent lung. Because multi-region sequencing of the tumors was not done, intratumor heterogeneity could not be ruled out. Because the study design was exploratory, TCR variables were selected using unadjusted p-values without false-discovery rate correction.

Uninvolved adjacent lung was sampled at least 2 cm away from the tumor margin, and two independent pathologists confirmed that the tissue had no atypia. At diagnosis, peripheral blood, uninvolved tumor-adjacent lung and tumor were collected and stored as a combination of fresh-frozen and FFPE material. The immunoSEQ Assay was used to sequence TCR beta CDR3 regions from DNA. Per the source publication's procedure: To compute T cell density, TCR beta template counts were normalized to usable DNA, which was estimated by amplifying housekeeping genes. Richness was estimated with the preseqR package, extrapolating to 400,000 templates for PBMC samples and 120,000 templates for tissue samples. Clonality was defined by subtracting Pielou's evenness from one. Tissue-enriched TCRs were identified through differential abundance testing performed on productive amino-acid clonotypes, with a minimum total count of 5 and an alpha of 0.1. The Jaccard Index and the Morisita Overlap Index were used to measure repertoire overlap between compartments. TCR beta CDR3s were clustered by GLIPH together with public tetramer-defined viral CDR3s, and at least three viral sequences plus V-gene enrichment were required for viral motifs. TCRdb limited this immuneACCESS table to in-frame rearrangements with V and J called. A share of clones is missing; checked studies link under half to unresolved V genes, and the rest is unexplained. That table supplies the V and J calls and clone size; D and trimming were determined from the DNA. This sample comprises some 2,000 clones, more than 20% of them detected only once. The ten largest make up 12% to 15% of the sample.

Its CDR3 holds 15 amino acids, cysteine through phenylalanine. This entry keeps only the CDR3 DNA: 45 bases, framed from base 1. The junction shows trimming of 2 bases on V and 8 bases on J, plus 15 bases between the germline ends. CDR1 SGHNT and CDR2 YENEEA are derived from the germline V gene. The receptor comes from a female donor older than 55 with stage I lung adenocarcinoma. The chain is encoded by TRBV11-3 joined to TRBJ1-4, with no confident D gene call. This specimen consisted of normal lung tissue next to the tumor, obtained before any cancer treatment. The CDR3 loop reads CASSLRDMTGEKLFF. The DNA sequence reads TGTGCCAGCAGCTTACGGGATATGACCGGGGAAAAACTGTTTTTT.